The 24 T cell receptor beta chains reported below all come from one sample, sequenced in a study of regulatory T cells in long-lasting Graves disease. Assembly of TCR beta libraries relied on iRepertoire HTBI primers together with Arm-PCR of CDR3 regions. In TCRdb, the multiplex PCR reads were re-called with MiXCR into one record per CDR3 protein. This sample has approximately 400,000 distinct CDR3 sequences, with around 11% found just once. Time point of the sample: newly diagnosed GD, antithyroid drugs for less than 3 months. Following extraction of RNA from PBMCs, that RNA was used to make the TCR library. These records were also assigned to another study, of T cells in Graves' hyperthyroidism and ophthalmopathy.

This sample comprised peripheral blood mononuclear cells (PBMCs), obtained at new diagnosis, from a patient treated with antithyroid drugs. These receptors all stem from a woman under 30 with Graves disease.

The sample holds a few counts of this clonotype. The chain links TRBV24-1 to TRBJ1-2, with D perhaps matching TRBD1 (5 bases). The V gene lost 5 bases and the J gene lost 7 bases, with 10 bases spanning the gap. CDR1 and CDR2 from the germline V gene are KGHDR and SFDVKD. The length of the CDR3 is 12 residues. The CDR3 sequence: CATSGRVSGYTF. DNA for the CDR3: TGTGCCACCAGTGGCAGGGTGAGTGGCTACACCTTC.

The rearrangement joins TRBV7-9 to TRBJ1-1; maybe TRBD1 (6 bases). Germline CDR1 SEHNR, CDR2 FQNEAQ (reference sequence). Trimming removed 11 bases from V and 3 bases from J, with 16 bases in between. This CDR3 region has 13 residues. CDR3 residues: CAGSRGGHTEAFF. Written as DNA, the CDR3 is TGTGCCGGATCCCGGGGGGGCCACACTGAAGCTTTCTTT.

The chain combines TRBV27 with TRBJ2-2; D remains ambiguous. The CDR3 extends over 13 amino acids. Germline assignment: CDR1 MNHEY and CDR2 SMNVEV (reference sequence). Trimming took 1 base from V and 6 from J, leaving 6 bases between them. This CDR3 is CASSLFGPGELFF. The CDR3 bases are TGTGCCAGCAGTTTATTTGGCCCCGGGGAGCTGTTTTTT.

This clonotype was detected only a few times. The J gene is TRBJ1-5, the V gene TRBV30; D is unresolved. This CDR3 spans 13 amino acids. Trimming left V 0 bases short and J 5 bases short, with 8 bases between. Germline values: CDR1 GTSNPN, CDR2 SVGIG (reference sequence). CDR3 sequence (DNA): TGTGCCTGGAGTGTCTTGGGAGATCAGCCCCAGCATTTT. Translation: CAWSVLGDQPQHF.

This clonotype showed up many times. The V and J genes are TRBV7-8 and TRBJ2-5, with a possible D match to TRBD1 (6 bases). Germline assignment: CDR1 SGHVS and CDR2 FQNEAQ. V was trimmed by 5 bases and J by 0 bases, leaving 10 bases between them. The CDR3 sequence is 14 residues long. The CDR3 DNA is TGTGCCAGCAGCCTGCACAGGGACCAAGAGACCCAGTACTTC. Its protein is CASSLHRDQETQYF.

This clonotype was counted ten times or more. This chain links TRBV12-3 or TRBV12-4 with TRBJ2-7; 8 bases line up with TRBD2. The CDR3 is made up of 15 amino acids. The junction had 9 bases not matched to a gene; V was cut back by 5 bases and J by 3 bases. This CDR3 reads CASSRTLAGFYEQYF. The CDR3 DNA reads TGTGCCAGCAGTAGGACCTTAGCGGGGTTCTACGAGCAGTACTTC.

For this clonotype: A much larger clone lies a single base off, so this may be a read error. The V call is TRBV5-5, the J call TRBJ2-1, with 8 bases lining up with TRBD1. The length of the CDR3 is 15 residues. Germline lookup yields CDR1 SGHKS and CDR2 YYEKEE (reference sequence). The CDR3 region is CASSRTGPPDNGQFF. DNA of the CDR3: TGTGCCAGCAGCAGGACAGGGCCCCCTGACAATGGGCAGTTCTTC.

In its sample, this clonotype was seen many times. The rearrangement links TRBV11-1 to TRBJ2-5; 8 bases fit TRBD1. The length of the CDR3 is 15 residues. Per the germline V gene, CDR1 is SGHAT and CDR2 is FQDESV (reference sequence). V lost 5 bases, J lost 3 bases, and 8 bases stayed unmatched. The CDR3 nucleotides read TGTGCCAGCAGCGGCCGGGACAGGCTGGAAGAGACCCAGTACTTC. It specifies CASSGRDRLEETQYF.

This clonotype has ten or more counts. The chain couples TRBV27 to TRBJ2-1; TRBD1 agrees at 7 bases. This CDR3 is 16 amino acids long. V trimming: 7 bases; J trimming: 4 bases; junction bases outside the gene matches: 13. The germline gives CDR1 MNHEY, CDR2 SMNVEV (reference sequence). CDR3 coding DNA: TGTGCCAGCACGGGGTTACCGGGACAGCTTTACAATGAGCAGTTCTTC. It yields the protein CASTGLPGQLYNEQFF.

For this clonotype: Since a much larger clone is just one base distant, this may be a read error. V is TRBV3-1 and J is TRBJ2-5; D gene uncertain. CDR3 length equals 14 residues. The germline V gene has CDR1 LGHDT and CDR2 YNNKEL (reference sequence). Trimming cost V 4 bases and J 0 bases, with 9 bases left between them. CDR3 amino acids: CASSRPLYQETQYF. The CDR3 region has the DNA TGTGCCAGCAGCCGACCGTTGTACCAAGAGACCCAGTACTTC.

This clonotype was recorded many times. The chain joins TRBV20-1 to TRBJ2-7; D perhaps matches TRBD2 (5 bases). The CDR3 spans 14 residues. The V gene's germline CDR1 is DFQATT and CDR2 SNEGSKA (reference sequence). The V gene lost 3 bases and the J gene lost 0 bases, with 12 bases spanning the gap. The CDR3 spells CSASSVQSSYEQYV. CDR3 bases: TGCAGTGCTAGTAGCGTGCAGAGCTCCTACGAGCAGTACGTC.

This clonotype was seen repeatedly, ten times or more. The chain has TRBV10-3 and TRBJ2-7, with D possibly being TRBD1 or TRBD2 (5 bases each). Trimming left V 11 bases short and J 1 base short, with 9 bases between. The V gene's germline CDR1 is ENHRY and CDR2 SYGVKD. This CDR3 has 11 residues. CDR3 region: CAHGGSYEQYF. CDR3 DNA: TGTGCCCATGGGGGTTCCTACGAGCAGTACTTC.

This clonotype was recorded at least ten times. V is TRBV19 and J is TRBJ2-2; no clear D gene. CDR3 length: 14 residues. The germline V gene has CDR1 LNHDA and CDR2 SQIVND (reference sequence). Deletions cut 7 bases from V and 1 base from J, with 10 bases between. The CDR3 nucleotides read TGTGCCAGTACCCGGACGGTGAACACCGGGGAGCTGTTTTTT. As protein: CASTRTVNTGELFF.

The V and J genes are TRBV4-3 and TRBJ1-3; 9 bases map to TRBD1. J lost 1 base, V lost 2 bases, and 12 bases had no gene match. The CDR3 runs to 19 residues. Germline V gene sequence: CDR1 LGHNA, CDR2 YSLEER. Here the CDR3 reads CASSQTVGTGRKSGNTIYF. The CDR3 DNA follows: TGCGCCAGCAGCCAAACCGTTGGGACAGGGAGAAAATCTGGAAACACCATATATTTT.

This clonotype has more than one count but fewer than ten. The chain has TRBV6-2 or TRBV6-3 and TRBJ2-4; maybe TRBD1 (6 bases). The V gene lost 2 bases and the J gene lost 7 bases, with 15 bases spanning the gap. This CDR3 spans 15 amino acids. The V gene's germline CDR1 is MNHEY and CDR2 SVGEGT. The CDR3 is CASSYGGPSSNIQYF. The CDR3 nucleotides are TGTGCCAGCAGTTACGGGGGCCCCTCCTCGAACATTCAGTACTTC.

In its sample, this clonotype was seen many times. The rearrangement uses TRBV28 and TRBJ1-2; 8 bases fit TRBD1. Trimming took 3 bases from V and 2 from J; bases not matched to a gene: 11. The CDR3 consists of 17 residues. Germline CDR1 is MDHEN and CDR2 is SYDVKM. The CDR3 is CASSFRGRLSVNYGYTF. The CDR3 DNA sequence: TGTGCCAGCAGTTTCAGGGGGCGCTTATCGGTGAACTATGGCTACACCTTC.

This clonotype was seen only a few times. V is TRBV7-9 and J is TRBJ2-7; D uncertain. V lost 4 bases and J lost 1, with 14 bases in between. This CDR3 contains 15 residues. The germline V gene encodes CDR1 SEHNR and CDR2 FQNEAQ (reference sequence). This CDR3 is CASSYWRGGSYEQYF. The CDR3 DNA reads TGTGCCAGCAGCTACTGGAGAGGTGGGTCCTACGAGCAGTACTTC.

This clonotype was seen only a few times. CDR3 DNA: TGTGCCAGCAGTGGGTTCAGTGGGGGCGTTCGGAATGAGCAGTTCTTC. Its translation: CASSGFSGGVRNEQFF. V gene TRBV2 combines with J gene TRBJ2-1; tentative D call: TRBD1 (6 bases). V lost 4 bases and J lost 7, with 20 bases in between. This CDR3 contains 16 residues. CDR1 and CDR2 from the germline V gene are SNHLY and FYNNEI.

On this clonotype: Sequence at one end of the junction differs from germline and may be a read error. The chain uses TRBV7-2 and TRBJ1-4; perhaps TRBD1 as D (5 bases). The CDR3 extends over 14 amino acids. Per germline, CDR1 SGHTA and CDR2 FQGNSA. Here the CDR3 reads CVSSVLLRDEELFF. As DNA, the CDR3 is TGTGTCAGCAGCGTACTACTCAGGGATGAAGAACTGTTTTTT.

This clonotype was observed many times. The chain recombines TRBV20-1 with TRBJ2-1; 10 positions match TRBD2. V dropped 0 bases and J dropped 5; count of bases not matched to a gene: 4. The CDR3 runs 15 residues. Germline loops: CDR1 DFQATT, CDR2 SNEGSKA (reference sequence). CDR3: CSAREASGSHNEQFF. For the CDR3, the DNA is TGCAGTGCTAGAGAAGCTAGCGGGAGTCACAATGAGCAGTTCTTC.

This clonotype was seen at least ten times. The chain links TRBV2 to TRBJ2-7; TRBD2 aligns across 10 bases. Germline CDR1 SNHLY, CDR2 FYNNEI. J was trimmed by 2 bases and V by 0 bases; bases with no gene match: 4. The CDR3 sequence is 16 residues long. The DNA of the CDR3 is TGTGCCAGCAGTGAAGCGTCGCTAGCGGGGGCCTACGAGCAGTACTTC. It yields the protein CASSEASLAGAYEQYF.

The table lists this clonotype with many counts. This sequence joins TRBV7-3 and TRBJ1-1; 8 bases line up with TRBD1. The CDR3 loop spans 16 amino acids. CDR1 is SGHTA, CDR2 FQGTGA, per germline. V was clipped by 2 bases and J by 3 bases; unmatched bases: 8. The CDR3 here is CASSLAPGTGYTEAFF. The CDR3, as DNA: TGTGCCAGCAGCTTAGCGCCGGGGACAGGATACACTGAAGCTTTCTTT.

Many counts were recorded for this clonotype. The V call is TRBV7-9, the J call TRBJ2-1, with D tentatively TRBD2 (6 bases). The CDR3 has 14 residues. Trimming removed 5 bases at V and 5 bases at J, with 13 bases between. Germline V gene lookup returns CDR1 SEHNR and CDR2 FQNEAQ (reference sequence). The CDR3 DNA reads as TGTGCCAGCAGCCACATTGGAGGGGACAATGAGCAGTTCTTC. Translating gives CASSHIGGDNEQFF. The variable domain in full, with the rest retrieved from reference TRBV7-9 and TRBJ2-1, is DTGVSQNPRHKITKRGQNVTFRCDPISEHNRLYWYRQTLGQGPEFLTYFQNEAQLEKSRLLSDRFSAERPKGSFSTLEIQRTEQGDSAMYLCASSHIGGDNEQFFGPGTRLTVL.

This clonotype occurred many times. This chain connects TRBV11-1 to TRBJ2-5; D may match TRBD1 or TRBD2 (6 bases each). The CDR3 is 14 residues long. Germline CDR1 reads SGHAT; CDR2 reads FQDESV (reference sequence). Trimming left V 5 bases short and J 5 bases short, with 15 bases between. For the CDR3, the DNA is TGTGCCAGCAGCCCGAACGGGGGCAGGGAGACCCAGTACTTC. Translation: CASSPNGGRETQYF.